This record covers a single T cell receptor beta chain. Its antigen is not known. This entry comes from a study of Ad26.COV2.S vaccination and SARS-CoV-2 variants. Study-wide context: Ad26.COV2.S shots went into the muscle once or twice, 56 days apart. Broader study findings: Participants in the vaccine arm had higher spike-specific TCR breadth; placebo recipients had lower.

Treatment indicated: some 20 received Ad26.COV2.S at low or high dose, single or two shots; 5 received placebo; per-sample allocation not given. Sampling was performed 63 days after the first vaccine or placebo injection. Repertoires were generated with immunoSEQ multiplex PCR, while TCRdb's copy carries only in-frame clones and drops some. The table has about 480,000 clones, 70% to 90% seen once. Per the germline V gene, CDR1 is SQVTM and CDR2 is ANQGSEA. This CDR3 is 12 amino acids long. The V and J ends lost 4 bases and 5 bases respectively, with 11 bases between them. The sequence was collected from a person aged 18-65 years who received the Ad26.COV2.S COVID-19 vaccine or a placebo. The gene calls are TRBV29-1 and TRBJ1-1; D call uncertain. The input for sequencing was peripheral blood, taken in a trial of Ad26.COV2.S vaccine versus placebo. CDR3 nucleotide sequence: TGCAGCGTTGTTGTCCTGGGAACTGAAGCTTTCTTT. This codes for CSVVVLGTEAFF.